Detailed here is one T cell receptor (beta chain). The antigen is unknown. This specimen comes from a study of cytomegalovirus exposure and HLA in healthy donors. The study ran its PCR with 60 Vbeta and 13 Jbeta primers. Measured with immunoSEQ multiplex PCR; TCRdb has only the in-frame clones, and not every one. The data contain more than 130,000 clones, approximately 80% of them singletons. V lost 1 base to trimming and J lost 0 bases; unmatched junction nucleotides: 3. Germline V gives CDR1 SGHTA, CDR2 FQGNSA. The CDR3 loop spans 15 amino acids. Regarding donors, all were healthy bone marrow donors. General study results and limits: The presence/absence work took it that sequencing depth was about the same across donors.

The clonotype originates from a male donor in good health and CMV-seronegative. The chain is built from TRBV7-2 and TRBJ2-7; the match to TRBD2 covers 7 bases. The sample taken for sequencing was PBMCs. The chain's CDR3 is CASSLGRGFSYEQYF. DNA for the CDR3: TGTGCCAGCAGCTTAGGGCGGGGGTTCTCCTACGAGCAGTACTTC.